Below, one T cell receptor beta chain is given with its context. The sample comes from a study of blood T cell repertoires in COVID-19. For the study at large: The samples span acute and convalescent COVID-19 from the United States, Italy and Spain. PBMCs, B-cell-depleted T cells, or T cells provided the cDNA or gDNA that made up the material.

As handled by the study authors: From reference gene primer amplification, estimates of nucleated cell counts were derived. Measured with immunoSEQ multiplex PCR; TCRdb has only the in-frame clones, and not every one. V and J calls and clone size follow that table, whereas D and trimming were derived from the DNA. This sample has some 100,000 clones, with roughly 84% found just once. The CDR3 totals 12 residues. Germline CDR1 is PRHDT and CDR2 is FYEKMQ (reference sequence). V was clipped by 6 bases and J by 0 bases, with 6 bases between them. The chain is built from TRBV13 and TRBJ2-7; D remains unclear. The TCR originated in a man aged 25-40 years in a cohort sampled during active COVID-19. Input material: peripheral blood. For the CDR3, the DNA is TGTGCCAGCAGTAGCAGCTCCTACGAGCAGTACTTC. Amino acids: CASSSSSYEQYF. Full variable domain (outside the CDR3, taken from reference TRBV13 and TRBJ2-7): AAGVIQSPRHLIKEKRETATLKCYPIPRHDTVYWYQQGPGQDPQFLISFYEKMQSDKGSIPDRFSAQQFSDYHSELNMSSLELGDSALYFCASSSSSYEQYFGPGTRLTVT.